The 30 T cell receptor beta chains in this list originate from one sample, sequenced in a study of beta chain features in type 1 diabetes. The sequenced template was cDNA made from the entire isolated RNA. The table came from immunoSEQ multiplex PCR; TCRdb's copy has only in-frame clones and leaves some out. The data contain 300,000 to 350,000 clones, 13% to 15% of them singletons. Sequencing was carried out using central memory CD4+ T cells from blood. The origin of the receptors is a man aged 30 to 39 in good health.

CDR3 in DNA: TGCAGCGGCGCAGGAGTAACCATGAACACTGAAGCTTTCTTT. Protein sequence: CSGAGVTMNTEAFF. This sequence joins TRBV29-1 and TRBJ1-1, with no clear D. The germline V gene has CDR1 SQVTM and CDR2 ANQGSEA. Trimming removed 7 bases from V and 0 bases from J, with 15 bases in between. This CDR3 comprises 14 residues.

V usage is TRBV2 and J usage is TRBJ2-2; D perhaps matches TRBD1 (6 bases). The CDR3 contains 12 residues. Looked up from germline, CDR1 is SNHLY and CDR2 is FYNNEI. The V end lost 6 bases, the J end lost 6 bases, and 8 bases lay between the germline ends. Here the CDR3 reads CASSPGAGELFF. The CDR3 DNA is TGTGCCAGCAGCCCAGGGGCCGGGGAGCTGTTTTTT.

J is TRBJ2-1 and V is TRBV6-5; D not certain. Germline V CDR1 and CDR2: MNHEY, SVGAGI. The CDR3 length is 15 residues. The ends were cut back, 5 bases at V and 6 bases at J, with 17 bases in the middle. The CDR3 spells CASSIESRPSNEQFF. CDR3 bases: TGTGCCAGCAGTATAGAATCCCGCCCCTCCAATGAGCAGTTCTTC.

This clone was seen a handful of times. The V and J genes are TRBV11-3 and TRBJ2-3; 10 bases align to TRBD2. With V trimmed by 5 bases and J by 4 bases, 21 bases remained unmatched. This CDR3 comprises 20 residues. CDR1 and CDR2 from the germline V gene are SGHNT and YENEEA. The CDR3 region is CASSTPAPGSGLASPDTQYF. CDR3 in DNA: TGTGCCAGCAGCACCCCCGCGCCGGGCTCGGGACTAGCGTCCCCAGATACGCAGTATTTT.

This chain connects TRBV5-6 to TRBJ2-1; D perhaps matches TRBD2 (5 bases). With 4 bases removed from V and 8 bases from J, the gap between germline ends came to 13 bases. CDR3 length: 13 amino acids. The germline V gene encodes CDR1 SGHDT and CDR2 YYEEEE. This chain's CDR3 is CASSVTSYDEQFF. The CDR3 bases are TGTGCCAGCAGCGTAACTAGTTATGATGAGCAGTTCTTC.

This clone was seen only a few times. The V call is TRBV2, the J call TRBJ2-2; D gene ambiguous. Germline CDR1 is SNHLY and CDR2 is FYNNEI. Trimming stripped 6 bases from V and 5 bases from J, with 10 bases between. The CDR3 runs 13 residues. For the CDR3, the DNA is TGTGCCAGCAGAGGGTATCCGACCGGGGAGCTGTTTTTT. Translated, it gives CASRGYPTGELFF.

DNA for the CDR3: TGTGCCAGCAGCCGCCCGGACACGAACACTGAAGCTTTCTTT. It yields the protein CASSRPDTNTEAFF. This chain connects TRBV16 to TRBJ1-1, with D possibly TRBD1 on 5 matching bases. V lost 4 bases, J lost 1 base, and 10 bases lay in between. CDR3 length: 14 residues. Germline V lookup: CDR1 KGHSY, CDR2 FQNENV.

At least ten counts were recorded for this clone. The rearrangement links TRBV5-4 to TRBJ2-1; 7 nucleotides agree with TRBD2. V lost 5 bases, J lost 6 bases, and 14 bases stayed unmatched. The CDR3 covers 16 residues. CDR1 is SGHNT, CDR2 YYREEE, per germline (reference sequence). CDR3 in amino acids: CASSLRRGTNFNEQFF. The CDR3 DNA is TGTGCCAGCAGTCTGCGGCGGGGGACGAACTTCAATGAGCAGTTCTTC.

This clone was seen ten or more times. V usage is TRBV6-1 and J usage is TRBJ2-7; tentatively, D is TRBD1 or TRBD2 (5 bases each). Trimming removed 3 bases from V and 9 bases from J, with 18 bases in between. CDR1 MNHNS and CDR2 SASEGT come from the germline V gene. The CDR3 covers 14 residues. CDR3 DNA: TGTGCCAGCAGTGAGACTTTGGGGACGGGCGTGCAGTACGTC. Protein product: CASSETLGTGVQYV.

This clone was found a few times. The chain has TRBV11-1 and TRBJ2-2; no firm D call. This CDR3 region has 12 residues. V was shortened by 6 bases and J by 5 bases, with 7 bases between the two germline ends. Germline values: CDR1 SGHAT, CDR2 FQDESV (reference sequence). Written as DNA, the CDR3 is TGTGCCAGCAGACTGGGAACCGGGGAGCTGTTTTTT. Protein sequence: CASRLGTGELFF.

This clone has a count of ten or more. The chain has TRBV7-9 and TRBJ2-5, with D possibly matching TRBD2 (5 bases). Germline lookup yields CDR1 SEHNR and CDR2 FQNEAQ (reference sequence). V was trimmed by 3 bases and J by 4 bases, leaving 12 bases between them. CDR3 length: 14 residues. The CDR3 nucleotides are TGTGCCAGCAGCTTTAGACGGGATGGAGAGACCCAGTACTTC. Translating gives CASSFRRDGETQYF.

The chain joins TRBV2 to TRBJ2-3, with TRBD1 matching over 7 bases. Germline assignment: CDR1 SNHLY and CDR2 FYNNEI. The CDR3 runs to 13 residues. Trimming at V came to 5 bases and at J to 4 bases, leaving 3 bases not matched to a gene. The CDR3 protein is CASSNRGPDTQYF. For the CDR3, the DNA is TGTGCCAGCAGTAACAGGGGTCCAGATACGCAGTATTTT. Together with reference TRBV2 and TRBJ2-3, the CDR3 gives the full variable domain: EPEVTQTPSHQVTQMGQEVILRCVPISNHLYFYWYRQILGQKVEFLVSFYNNEISEKSEIFDDQFSVERPDGSNFTLKIRSTKLEDSAMYFCASSNRGPDTQYFGPGTRLTVL.

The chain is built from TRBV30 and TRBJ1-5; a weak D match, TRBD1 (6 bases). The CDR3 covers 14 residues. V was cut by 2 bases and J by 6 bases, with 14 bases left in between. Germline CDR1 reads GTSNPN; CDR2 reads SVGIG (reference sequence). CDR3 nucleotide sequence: TGTGCCTGGAGTATGGGAACGGGGGCTCAGCCCCAGCATTTT. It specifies CAWSMGTGAQPQHF.

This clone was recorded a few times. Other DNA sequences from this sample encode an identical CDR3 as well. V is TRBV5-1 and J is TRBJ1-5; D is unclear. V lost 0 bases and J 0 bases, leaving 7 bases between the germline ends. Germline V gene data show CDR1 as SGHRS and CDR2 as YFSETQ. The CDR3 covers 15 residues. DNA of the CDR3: TGCGCCAGCAGCTTGGAGGGATATAGCAATCAGCCCCAGCATTTT. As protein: CASSLEGYSNQPQHF.

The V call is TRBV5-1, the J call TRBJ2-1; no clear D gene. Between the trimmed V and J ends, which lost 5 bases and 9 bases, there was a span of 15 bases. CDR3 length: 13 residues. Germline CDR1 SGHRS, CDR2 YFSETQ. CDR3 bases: TGCGCCAGCAGGTCCCTCCGGTGGCCTGAGCAGTTCTTC. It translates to CASRSLRWPEQFF.

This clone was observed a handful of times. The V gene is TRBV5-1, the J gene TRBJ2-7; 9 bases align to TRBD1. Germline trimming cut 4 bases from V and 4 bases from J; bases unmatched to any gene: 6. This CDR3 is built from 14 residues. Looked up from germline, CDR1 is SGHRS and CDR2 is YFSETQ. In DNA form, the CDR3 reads TGCGCCAGCAGCCGGACAGGGGAACTTTACGAGCAGTACGTC. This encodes CASSRTGELYEQYV.

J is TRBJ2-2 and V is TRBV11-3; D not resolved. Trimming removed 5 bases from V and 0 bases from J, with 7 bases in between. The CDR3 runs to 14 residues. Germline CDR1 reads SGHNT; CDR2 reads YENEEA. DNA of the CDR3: TGTGCCAGCAGCCCCTACTCGAACACCGGGGAGCTGTTTTTT. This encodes CASSPYSNTGELFF. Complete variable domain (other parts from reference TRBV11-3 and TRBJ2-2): EAGVVQSPRYKIIEKKQPVAFWCNPISGHNTLYWYLQNLGQGPELLIRYENEEAVDDSQLPKDRFSAERLKGVDSTLKIQPAELGDSAVYLCASSPYSNTGELFFGEGSRLTVL.

The DNA for the CDR3 is TGTGCCAGTAATGAGTTCATGGGTACAGATACGCAGTATTTT. This sequence encodes CASNEFMGTDTQYF. V gene TRBV19 combines with J gene TRBJ2-3; D is unclear. In germline, CDR1 is LNHDA, CDR2 SQIVND (reference sequence). This CDR3 comprises 14 residues. V was cut by 7 bases and J by 3 bases, with 14 bases left in between.

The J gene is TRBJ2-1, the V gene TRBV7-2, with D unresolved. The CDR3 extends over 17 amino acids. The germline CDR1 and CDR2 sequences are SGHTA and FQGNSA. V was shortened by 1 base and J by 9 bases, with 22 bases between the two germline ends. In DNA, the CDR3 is TGTGCCAGCAGCTTAGATGGCCGGCCTAAAGAGGCTTTTGAGCAGTTCTTC. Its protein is CASSLDGRPKEAFEQFF.

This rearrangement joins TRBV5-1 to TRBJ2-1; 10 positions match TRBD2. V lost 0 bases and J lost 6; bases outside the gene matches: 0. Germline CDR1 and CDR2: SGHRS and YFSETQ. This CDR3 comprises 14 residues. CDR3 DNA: TGCGCCAGCAGCTTGGTAGCGGGGGGCAATGAGCAGTTCTTC. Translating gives CASSLVAGGNEQFF.

The CDR3 region has the DNA TGTGCCAGTAGTATATACCGGAGCTCCTACAATGAGCAGTTCTTC. This encodes CASSIYRSSYNEQFF. The chain carries TRBV19 and TRBJ2-1; no clear D gene. Trimming took off 2 bases at V and 0 bases at J, with 8 bases between the two ends. This CDR3 contains 15 residues. The V gene's germline CDR1 is LNHDA and CDR2 SQIVND (reference sequence).

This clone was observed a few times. This CDR3 is CATEAGSSYNEQFF. CDR3 DNA sequence: TGTGCCACAGAAGCAGGAAGCTCCTACAATGAGCAGTTCTTC. The V call is TRBV15, the J call TRBJ2-1; the D is unclear. The germline V and J ends were trimmed by 9 bases and 0 bases, with 12 bases remaining between them. This CDR3 spans 14 amino acids. Germline-derived CDR1 and CDR2 are LNHNV and YYDKDF (reference sequence).

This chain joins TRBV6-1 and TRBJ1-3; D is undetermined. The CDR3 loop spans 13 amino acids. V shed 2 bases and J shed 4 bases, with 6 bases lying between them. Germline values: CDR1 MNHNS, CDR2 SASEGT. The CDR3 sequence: CASSESMGNTIYF. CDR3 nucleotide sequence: TGTGCCAGCAGTGAATCGATGGGAAACACCATATATTTT.

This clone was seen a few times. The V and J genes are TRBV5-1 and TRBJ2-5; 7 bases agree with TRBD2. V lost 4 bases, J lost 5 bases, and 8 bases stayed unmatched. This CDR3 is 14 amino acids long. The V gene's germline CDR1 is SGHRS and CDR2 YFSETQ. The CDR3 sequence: CASSPSGVGETQYF. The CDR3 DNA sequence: TGCGCCAGCAGCCCGAGCGGGGTCGGGGAGACCCAGTACTTC.

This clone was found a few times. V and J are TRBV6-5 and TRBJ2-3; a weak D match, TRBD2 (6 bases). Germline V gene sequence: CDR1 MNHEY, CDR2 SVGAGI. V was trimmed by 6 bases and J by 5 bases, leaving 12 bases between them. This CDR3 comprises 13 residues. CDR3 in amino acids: CASRGGGKDTQYF. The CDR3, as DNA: TGTGCCAGCAGGGGGGGAGGAAAAGATACGCAGTATTTT.

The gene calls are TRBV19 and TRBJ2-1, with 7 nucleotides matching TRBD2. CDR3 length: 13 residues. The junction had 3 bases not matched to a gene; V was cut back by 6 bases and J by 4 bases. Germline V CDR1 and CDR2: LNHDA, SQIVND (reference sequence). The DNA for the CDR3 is TGTGCCAGTAGCGGGGGGAATTACAATGAGCAGTTCTTC. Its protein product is CASSGGNYNEQFF.

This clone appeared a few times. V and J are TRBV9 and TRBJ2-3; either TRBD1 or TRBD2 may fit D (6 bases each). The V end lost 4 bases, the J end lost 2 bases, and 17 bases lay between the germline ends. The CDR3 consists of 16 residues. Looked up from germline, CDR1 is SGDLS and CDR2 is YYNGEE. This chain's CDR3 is CASSPSSGAPTDTQYF. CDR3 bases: TGTGCCAGCAGCCCCTCCTCGGGGGCGCCCACAGATACGCAGTATTTT.

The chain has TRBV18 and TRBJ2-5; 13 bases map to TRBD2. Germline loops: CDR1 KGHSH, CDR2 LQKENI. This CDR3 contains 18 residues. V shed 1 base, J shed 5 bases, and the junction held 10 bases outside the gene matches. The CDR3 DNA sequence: TGTGCCAGCTCACCACGTTCACTAGCGGGAGGGTTACACGAGACCCAGTACTTC. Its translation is CASSPRSLAGGLHETQYF.

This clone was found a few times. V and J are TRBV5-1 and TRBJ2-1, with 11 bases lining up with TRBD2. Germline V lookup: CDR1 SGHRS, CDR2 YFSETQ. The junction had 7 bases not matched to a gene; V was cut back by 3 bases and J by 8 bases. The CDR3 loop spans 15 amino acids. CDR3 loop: CASSSGLAGGHEQFF. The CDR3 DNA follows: TGCGCCAGCAGCTCCGGACTAGCGGGTGGTCATGAGCAGTTCTTC.

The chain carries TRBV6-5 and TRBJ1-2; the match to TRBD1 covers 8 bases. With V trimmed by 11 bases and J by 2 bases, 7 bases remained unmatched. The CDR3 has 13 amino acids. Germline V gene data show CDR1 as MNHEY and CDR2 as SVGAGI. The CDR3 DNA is TGTGCCGCGGGACAGGCCGTAAACTATGGCTACACCTTC. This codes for CAAGQAVNYGYTF.